The 29 T cell receptor beta chains given below trace back to one sample, sequenced in a study of glioma-infiltrating T cells after dendritic cell vaccination. Time point of the sample: after dendritic cell vaccination, including at tumor progression/relapse. Assay: immunoSEQ multiplex PCR; the TCRdb copy retains only in-frame clones and omits some. There are tens of thousands of clones in the sample; less than 85% occur only once, and 8.5% lies in the top ten. The sequencing here drew on blood, taken after dendritic cell vaccination. The origin of the receptors is a human donor with glioblastoma.

This chain links TRBV7-9 with TRBJ2-1, with D unresolved. V shed 1 base and J shed 7 bases, with 5 bases lying between them. This CDR3 is 12 amino acids long. Germline CDR1 is SEHNR and CDR2 is FQNEAQ (reference sequence). The CDR3 reads CASSLDGNEQFF. Here the CDR3 DNA reads TGTGCCAGCAGCTTAGACGGGAATGAGCAGTTCTTC.

The genes are TRBV27 and TRBJ1-5; 7 positions agree with TRBD1. This CDR3 is built from 14 residues. CDR1 MNHEY and CDR2 SMNVEV come from the germline V gene (reference sequence). The V gene end was trimmed by 3 bases and the J gene end by 6 bases; junction bases not matched to a gene: 5. The CDR3 region has the DNA TGTGCCAGCAGTTTGGTAGGGGGCGTTCAGCCCCAGCATTTT. Amino acids: CASSLVGGVQPQHF.

The chain joins TRBV2 to TRBJ2-1; D is undetermined. Looked up from germline, CDR1 is SNHLY and CDR2 is FYNNEI. The CDR3 extends over 15 amino acids. V was cut by 3 bases and J by 0 bases, with 9 bases left in between. The CDR3 loop reads CASSEVLSSYNEQFF. CDR3 bases: TGTGCCAGCAGTGAGGTGCTTAGCTCCTACAATGAGCAGTTCTTC. Using reference TRBV2 and TRBJ2-1 for the parts outside the CDR3, the full variable domain is EPEVTQTPSHQVTQMGQEVILRCVPISNHLYFYWYRQILGQKVEFLVSFYNNEISEKSEIFDDQFSVERPDGSNFTLKIRSTKLEDSAMYFCASSEVLSSYNEQFFGPGTRLTVL.

The chain has TRBV28 and TRBJ1-5; D is uncertain. Germline V gives CDR1 MDHEN, CDR2 SYDVKM. The V gene lost 5 bases and the J gene lost 1 base, with 12 bases spanning the gap. This CDR3 has 15 residues. CDR3 bases: TGTGCCAGCAGTACTCCGGGTCCCAGCAATCAGCCCCAGCATTTT. Translating it yields CASSTPGPSNQPQHF. The whole variable domain, filled in from reference TRBV28 and TRBJ1-5, reads DVKVTQSSRYLVKRTGEKVFLECVQDMDHENMFWYRQDPGLGLRLIYFSYDVKMKEKGDIPEGYSVSREKKERFSLILESASTNQTSMYLCASSTPGPSNQPQHFGDGTRLSIL.

The J gene is TRBJ1-5, the V gene TRBV19; no clear D gene. This CDR3 is 12 amino acids long. Germline CDR1 LNHDA, CDR2 SQIVND (reference sequence). Trimming removed 3 bases at V and 11 bases at J, with 11 bases between. The CDR3 DNA follows: TGTGCCAGTAGTATGTTGGGGAGAGCCCAGCATTTT. This sequence encodes CASSMLGRAQHF.

The V call is TRBV13, the J call TRBJ2-7; 7 nucleotides match TRBD1. Looked up from germline, CDR1 is PRHDT and CDR2 is FYEKMQ (reference sequence). With V trimmed by 1 base and J by 2 bases, 5 bases remained unmatched. The CDR3 is 15 amino acids. Written as DNA, the CDR3 is TGTGCCAGCAGCTTAGAAGGACAGGTGCCCTACGAGCAGTACTTC. Translation gives CASSLEGQVPYEQYF.

This chain uses TRBV11-1 with TRBJ1-2; 9 positions agree with TRBD1. The V gene's germline CDR1 is SGHAT and CDR2 FQDESV (reference sequence). The CDR3 is 16 residues long. V lost 1 base and J lost 7; bases outside the gene matches: 10. The CDR3 coding sequence is TGTGCCAGCAGCTTAGAGGCCGGGACAGGGTCAGGTGGCTACACCTTC. It specifies CASSLEAGTGSGGYTF. The variable domain in full, with the rest retrieved from reference TRBV11-1 and TRBJ1-2, is EAEVAQSPRYKITEKSQAVAFWCDPISGHATLYWYRQILGQGPELLVQFQDESVVDDSQLPKDRFSAERLKGVDSTLKIQPAELGDSAMYLCASSLEAGTGSGGYTFGSGTRLTVV.

This clone was observed a single time. The genes are TRBV14 and TRBJ2-4; 10 bases agree with TRBD1. CDR1 is SGHDN and CDR2 is FVKESK in the germline V gene. CDR3 length equals 13 residues. The V segment lost 3 bases and the J segment 7 bases; nucleotides outside the gene matches: 0. The CDR3 DNA reads as TGTGCCAGCAGCCAGGACAGGGGGAACATTCAGTACTTC. As protein: CASSQDRGNIQYF.

The rearrangement uses TRBV13 and TRBJ2-7; TRBD1 might be the D (6 bases). Trimming took 5 bases from V and 0 from J, leaving 14 bases between them. The germline gives CDR1 PRHDT, CDR2 FYEKMQ (reference sequence). The CDR3 is 15 amino acids. The CDR3 DNA follows: TGTGCCAGCAGCGACAGGCTACTGAGCTCCTACGAGCAGTACTTC. Protein: CASSDRLLSSYEQYF.

The chain joins TRBV7-6 to TRBJ2-1, with 10 bases lining up with TRBD1. Germline assignment: CDR1 SGHVS and CDR2 FNYEAQ. This CDR3 is 15 amino acids long. V lost 5 bases and J lost 4; bases outside the gene matches: 5. The CDR3 bases are TGTGCCAGCAGCCAGAGGGACAGGGGATACAATGAGCAGTTCTTC. Its protein product is CASSQRDRGYNEQFF.

The chain recombines TRBV2 with TRBJ1-5, with D possibly matching TRBD1 (6 bases). The CDR3 sequence is 15 residues long. The V end was cut by 5 bases, the J end by 2 bases, with 13 bases between. Germline assignment: CDR1 SNHLY and CDR2 FYNNEI. DNA of the CDR3: TGTGCCAGCAGTACCAGGGGTGTGGGCAATCAGCCCCAGCATTTT. Translating gives CASSTRGVGNQPQHF.

The chain is built from TRBV6-5 and TRBJ1-2, with 10 bases fitting TRBD1. Germline CDR1 MNHEY, CDR2 SVGAGI. This CDR3 has 14 residues. Losses at the gene ends were 6 bases for V and 6 bases for J; bases not matched to a gene: 7. The CDR3 sequence is CASSRTGTGDGYTF. The CDR3 region has the DNA TGTGCCAGCAGCCGCACCGGGACAGGGGATGGCTACACCTTC.

The V call is TRBV19, the J call TRBJ1-5, with 10 bases lining up with TRBD1. Looked up from germline, CDR1 is LNHDA and CDR2 is SQIVND (reference sequence). CDR3 size: 18 residues. J gave up 5 bases and V 6 bases, and 16 bases lay outside the gene matches. CDR3 DNA sequence: TGTGCCAGTAGCCTAGACCCCGACAGGGGGCGGGGGGATCAGCCCCAGCATTTT. Translated, it gives CASSLDPDRGRGDQPQHF.

The CDR3 DNA follows: TGTGCCAGAAGCTACCCGCGGGGGGTCTCCTACAATGAGCAGTTCTTC. It encodes CARSYPRGVSYNEQFF. V usage is TRBV5-3 and J usage is TRBJ2-1; 8 nucleotides line up with TRBD2. TRBV5-3 counts as an open reading frame of uncertain function. V lost 3 bases, J lost 0 bases, and 5 bases stayed unmatched. This CDR3 has 16 amino acids.

The chain uses TRBV4-1 and TRBJ1-5, with 7 bases that match TRBD1. The CDR3 is 15 residues long. Trimming cost V 0 bases and J 10 bases; bases outside gene matches: 9. CDR1 and CDR2 from the germline V gene are MGHRA and YSYEKL. The CDR3 DNA follows: TGCGCCAGCAGCCAAGACGAGGACAGGAGAAAACCCCAGCATTTT. It codes for CASSQDEDRRKPQHF.

The chain carries TRBV27 and TRBJ1-5; 7 positions agree with TRBD1. With 3 bases clipped from V and 7 bases from J, the junction kept 9 bases outside the gene matches. The CDR3 has 15 amino acids. Per the germline V gene, CDR1 is MNHEY and CDR2 is SMNVEV (reference sequence). CDR3 nucleotide sequence: TGTGCCAGCAGTTTGGGAGGAGGGGGCGGACAGCCCCAGCATTTT. It specifies CASSLGGGGGQPQHF.

V is TRBV5-1 and J is TRBJ2-7; 8 bases are shared with TRBD1. The CDR3 has 15 amino acids. Germline V lookup: CDR1 SGHRS, CDR2 YFSETQ. The trim removed 4 bases at V and 4 bases at J, leaving 10 bases unmatched. CDR3 in amino acids: CASSPGQGQAYEQYF. CDR3 coding DNA: TGCGCCAGCAGCCCCGGCCAGGGACAGGCGTACGAGCAGTACTTC.

V is TRBV5-8 and J is TRBJ1-2; 8 bases line up with TRBD1. V shed 3 bases, J shed 0 bases, and the junction held 1 base outside the gene matches. CDR3 size: 14 residues. The V gene's germline CDR1 is SGHTS and CDR2 YDEGEE. The CDR3 is CASSSDRANYGYTF. The CDR3 DNA reads TGTGCCAGCAGCTCGGACAGGGCTAACTATGGCTACACCTTC.

This chain uses TRBV7-9 with TRBJ2-7, with D unclear. This CDR3 is built from 13 residues. V was trimmed by 6 bases and J by 3 bases, leaving 12 bases between them. CDR1 is SEHNR, CDR2 FQNEAQ, per germline (reference sequence). CDR3 bases: TGTGCCAGCAGGCAGACTCCGGACTACGAGCAGTACTTC. Translation gives CASRQTPDYEQYF.

The rearrangement joins TRBV7-2 to TRBJ2-2, with D possibly being TRBD2 (6 bases). The germline gives CDR1 SGHTA, CDR2 FQGNSA. This CDR3 region has 14 residues. V shed 5 bases and J shed 6 bases, with 13 bases lying between them. In DNA form, the CDR3 reads TGTGCCAGCAGCCTAAGTAGCGGTGCCGGGGAGCTGTTTTTT. Protein: CASSLSSGAGELFF.

This clone was counted only a few times. The V gene is TRBV18, the J gene TRBJ1-6; D gene uncertain. The CDR3 runs 14 residues. The V gene lost 10 bases and the J gene lost 8 bases, with 18 bases spanning the gap. CDR1 is KGHSH and CDR2 is LQKENI in the germline V gene. CDR3 sequence (DNA): TGTGCCACCCGTTGGAGGGCAGTTGATTCACCCCTCCACTTT. Translation gives CATRWRAVDSPLHF.

Worth noting for this clone: This sample includes further DNA sequences coding for the same CDR3. The chain is built from TRBV15 and TRBJ1-1, with D tentatively TRBD1 (5 bases). The CDR3 covers 17 residues. Germline V gene sequence: CDR1 LNHNV, CDR2 YYDKDF (reference sequence). Trimming removed 3 bases from V and 0 bases from J, with 17 bases in between. In DNA form, the CDR3 reads TGTGCCACCAGCAGCCCCCCCCGTTGGGGCCTGAACACTGAAGCTTTCTTT. Translated, it gives CATSSPPRWGLNTEAFF.

The V call is TRBV6-5, the J call TRBJ2-3; D is possibly TRBD1 (5 bases). Germline loops: CDR1 MNHEY, CDR2 SVGAGI. With 6 bases removed from V and 0 bases from J, the gap between germline ends came to 7 bases. CDR3 length equals 13 residues. In DNA form, the CDR3 reads TGTGCCAGCAGCCGACAGAGCACAGATACGCAGTATTTT. Amino acids: CASSRQSTDTQYF.

The chain links TRBV30 to TRBJ2-5; TRBD2 agrees at 8 bases. With V trimmed by 2 bases and J by 5 bases, 7 bases remained unmatched. The germline V gene encodes CDR1 GTSNPN and CDR2 SVGIG (reference sequence). CDR3 length equals 14 residues. CDR3 protein: CAWSSSSGLETQYF. CDR3 nucleotide sequence: TGTGCCTGGAGTTCGTCTAGCGGGCTGGAGACCCAGTACTTC.

J is TRBJ2-7 and V is TRBV10-3; maybe TRBD1 (6 bases). Per germline, CDR1 ENHRY and CDR2 SYGVKD. The CDR3 totals 17 residues. Trimming took off 0 bases at V and 3 bases at J, with 18 bases between the two ends. The CDR3 region has the DNA TGTGCCATCAGTGAGTCTATCAGGGGACGAAAAGACTACGAGCAGTACTTC. The encoded protein is CAISESIRGRKDYEQYF.

The DNA of the CDR3 is TGTGCCAGCACCGAGGGGGTAGCGGGAGAGGGCGAGCAGTACTTC. Amino acid sequence: CASTEGVAGEGEQYF. This chain uses TRBV2 with TRBJ2-7; TRBD2 aligns across 9 bases. With V trimmed by 7 bases and J by 6 bases, 13 bases remained unmatched. This CDR3 spans 15 amino acids. Germline CDR1 is SNHLY and CDR2 is FYNNEI.

The chain has TRBV6-5 and TRBJ1-1; 10 bases fit TRBD1. J lost 4 bases, V lost 6 bases, and 8 bases had no gene match. Germline CDR1 MNHEY, CDR2 SVGAGI. CDR3 length: 15 amino acids. CDR3 in amino acids: CASRGTGEPFTEAFF. DNA for the CDR3: TGTGCCAGCAGGGGGACAGGGGAGCCGTTCACTGAAGCTTTCTTT.

The gene calls are TRBV5-4 and TRBJ2-7; TRBD1 agrees at 12 bases. CDR3 length: 15 amino acids. Germline trimming cut 0 bases from V and 7 bases from J; bases unmatched to any gene: 5. From germline, CDR1 is SGHNT and CDR2 YYREEE (reference sequence). This CDR3 is CASSLGGQGAREQYF. CDR3 DNA sequence: TGTGCCAGCAGCTTGGGGGGACAGGGGGCCCGAGAGCAGTACTTC. The full variable domain, its missing parts supplied by reference TRBV5-4 and TRBJ2-7, is ETGVTQSPTHLIKTRGQQVTLRCSSQSGHNTVSWYQQALGQGPQFIFQYYREEENGRGNFPPRFSGLQFPNYSSELNVNALELDDSALYLCASSLGGQGAREQYFGPGTRLTVT.

This clone has only a few counts. Other DNA sequences in this sample translate to the same CDR3. The chain has TRBV7-2 and TRBJ2-5, with TRBD2 identical over 14 bases. CDR1 and CDR2 (germline): SGHTA, FQGNSA. J was trimmed by 5 bases and V by 4 bases; bases with no gene match: 6. The CDR3 loop spans 16 amino acids. CDR3 sequence (DNA): TGTGCCAGCAGCTCCCGACTAGCGGGGGGGCCGGAGACCCAGTACTTC. Its protein product is CASSSRLAGGPETQYF.